This paragraph reports one T cell receptor beta chain. Its antigen is still unknown. This entry comes from a study of memory CD4+ T cells and cytomegalovirus serostatus. Points from the study as a whole: The CMV-associated TCR signature appears largely within the CD4+ memory repertoire.

Single viable CD3+CD4+CD8-CD45RO+ cells were sorted as the memory CD4+ T cells. Only in-frame clones appear in the TCRdb table, and some are missing; sequencing was by immunoSEQ multiplex PCR. This table holds just under 95,000 clones, 80% found once. This CDR3 is 16 amino acids long. In germline, CDR1 is MGHRA, CDR2 YSYEKL. V lost 6 bases to trimming and J lost 1 base; unmatched junction nucleotides: 7. Sequences were obtained from memory CD4+ T cells from blood. The sequence was obtained from an adult in good health and CMV-seropositive. V and J are TRBV4-1 and TRBJ2-1; 9 bases are shared with TRBD2. CDR3 sequence: CASRLSGSVSYNEQFF. The CDR3 nucleotides are TGCGCCAGCAGACTTAGCGGGAGTGTATCCTACAATGAGCAGTTCTTC.